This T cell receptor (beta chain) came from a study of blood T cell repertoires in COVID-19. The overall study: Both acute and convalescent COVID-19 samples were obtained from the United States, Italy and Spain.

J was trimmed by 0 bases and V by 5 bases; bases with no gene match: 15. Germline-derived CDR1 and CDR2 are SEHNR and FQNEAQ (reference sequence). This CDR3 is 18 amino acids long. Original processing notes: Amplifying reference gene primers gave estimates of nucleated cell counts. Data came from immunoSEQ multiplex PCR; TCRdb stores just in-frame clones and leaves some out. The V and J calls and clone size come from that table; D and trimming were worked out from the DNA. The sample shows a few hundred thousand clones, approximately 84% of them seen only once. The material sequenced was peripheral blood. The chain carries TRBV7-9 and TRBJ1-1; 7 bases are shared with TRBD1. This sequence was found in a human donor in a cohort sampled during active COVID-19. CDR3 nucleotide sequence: TGTGCCAGCAGCCCACGATTGACAGGGAGAGGGATGAACACTGAAGCTTTCTTT. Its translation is CASSPRLTGRGMNTEAFF.